These T cell receptor beta chains were read from a single sample in a study of blood T cell repertoires in COVID-19. The assay was immunoSEQ multiplex PCR, and TCRdb's table has in-frame clones only and misses some. Among fewer than 200,000 clones listed, about 85% were seen once. Input material: peripheral blood. The receptors originated from a woman at least 80 years old with COVID-19, enrolled during active disease. Each CDR3 is given with its conserved first and last residue. Fields, in order: V gene, clone size, J gene, D gene, CDR3 protein, CDR3 DNA. D genes are given only for firm matches. The size entry is marked missing in some rows and otherwise reads once, few, many or a size class.

V gene: TRBV6-1; clone size: NA; J gene: TRBJ2-1; D gene: TRBD2; CDR3 protein: CASSEDPRGDSEQFF; CDR3 DNA: TGTGCCAGCAGTGAAGACCCGCGGGGGGATAGTGAGCAGTTCTTC
V gene: TRBV5-1; clone size: NA; J gene: TRBJ1-4; D gene: NA; CDR3 protein: CASSLGIRETNEKLFF; CDR3 DNA: TGCGCCAGCAGCTTGGGGATCCGGGAAACTAACGAAAAACTGTTTTTT
V gene: TRBV28; clone size: NA; J gene: TRBJ1-2; D gene: NA; CDR3 protein: CASSLLSGQSGYTF; CDR3 DNA: TGTGCCAGCAGTTTATTATCCGGACAGAGCGGCTACACCTTC
V gene: TRBV7-3; clone size: NA; J gene: TRBJ2-7; D gene: TRBD2; CDR3 protein: CASSSVLAGVGEQYF; CDR3 DNA: TGTGCCAGCAGCTCGGTACTAGCGGGAGTAGGCGAGCAGTACTTC
V gene: TRBV3-1/TRBV3-2; clone size: NA; J gene: TRBJ2-7; D gene: TRBD2; CDR3 protein: CASSQDSAGTYEQYF; CDR3 DNA: TGTGCCAGCAGCCAAGACTCAGCGGGAACGTACGAGCAGTACTTC
V gene: TRBV7-3; clone size: once; J gene: TRBJ2-2; D gene: TRBD2; CDR3 protein: CASNTRGSADTGELFF; CDR3 DNA: TGTGCCAGCAACACCCGCGGGAGTGCGGACACCGGGGAGCTGTTTTTT
V gene: TRBV6-5; clone size: NA; J gene: TRBJ1-6; D gene: TRBD1; CDR3 protein: CASSFTGTGNSPLHF; CDR3 DNA: TGTGCCAGCAGTTTCACCGGGACAGGGAATTCACCCCTCCACTTT
V gene: TRBV11-2; clone size: NA; J gene: TRBJ1-2; D gene: NA; CDR3 protein: CASSPPGFNYGYTF; CDR3 DNA: TGTGCCAGCAGCCCCCCAGGATTTAACTATGGCTACACCTTC
V gene: TRBV7-7; clone size: NA; J gene: TRBJ2-7; D gene: NA; CDR3 protein: CASSPGTFYEQYF; CDR3 DNA: TGTGCTAGCAGCCCAGGGACATTTTACGAGCAGTACTTC
V gene: TRBV9; clone size: NA; J gene: TRBJ2-1; D gene: TRBD2; CDR3 protein: CASSLLAGGNNEQFF; CDR3 DNA: TGTGCCAGCAGCCTTCTAGCGGGGGGGAACAATGAGCAGTTCTTC
V gene: TRBV5-1; clone size: NA; J gene: TRBJ2-2; D gene: NA; CDR3 protein: CASSFENPGELFF; CDR3 DNA: TGCGCCAGCAGCTTTGAGAACCCCGGGGAGCTGTTTTTT
V gene: TRBV4-1; clone size: NA; J gene: TRBJ2-2; D gene: NA; CDR3 protein: CASSLEAGTNTGELFF; CDR3 DNA: TGCGCCAGCAGCCTGGAGGCGGGAACGAACACCGGGGAGCTGTTTTTT
V gene: TRBV29-1; clone size: NA; J gene: TRBJ2-6; D gene: NA; CDR3 protein: CSVGGAGANVLTF; CDR3 DNA: TGCAGCGTTGGGGGAGCTGGGGCCAACGTCCTGACTTTC
V gene: TRBV5-1; clone size: NA; J gene: TRBJ2-7; D gene: TRBD1; CDR3 protein: CASSGGQGSYEQYF; CDR3 DNA: TGCGCCAGCAGCGGGGGACAGGGTTCCTACGAGCAGTACTTC
V gene: TRBV1; clone size: NA; J gene: TRBJ2-7; D gene: NA; CDR3 protein: CTSSQERARSHSGGYYEQYF; CDR3 DNA: TGCACCAGCAGCCAAGAACGGGCTCGATCTCATAGCGGGGGGTACTACGAGCAGTACTTC
V gene: TRBV7-2; clone size: NA; J gene: TRBJ2-6; D gene: NA; CDR3 protein: CASSTGSGANVLTF; CDR3 DNA: TGTGCCAGCAGTACAGGGTCCGGGGCCAACGTCCTGACTTTC
V gene: TRBV7-9; clone size: NA; J gene: TRBJ2-2; D gene: NA; CDR3 protein: CATATDTNTGELFF; CDR3 DNA: TGTGCCACGGCGACAGATACGAACACCGGGGAGCTGTTTTTT
V gene: TRBV2; clone size: NA; J gene: TRBJ1-4; D gene: NA; CDR3 protein: CASSRDSINEKLFF; CDR3 DNA: TGTGCCAGCAGTCGCGACTCAATCAATGAAAAACTGTTTTTT
V gene: TRBV11-2; clone size: NA; J gene: TRBJ1-3; D gene: NA; CDR3 protein: CASSRNSGNTIYF; CDR3 DNA: TGTGCCAGCAGCCGTAACTCTGGAAACACCATATATTTT
V gene: TRBV5-1; clone size: NA; J gene: TRBJ2-3; D gene: NA; CDR3 protein: CASREGAVADTQYF; CDR3 DNA: TGCGCCAGCAGGGAAGGGGCAGTGGCAGATACGCAGTATTTT
V gene: TRBV12-3/TRBV12-4; clone size: NA; J gene: TRBJ1-3; D gene: NA; CDR3 protein: CASPTEGNTIYF; CDR3 DNA: TGTGCCAGCCCGACAGAAGGAAACACCATATATTTT
V gene: TRBV6-5; clone size: NA; J gene: TRBJ2-3; D gene: NA; CDR3 protein: CASSHYSTDTQYF; CDR3 DNA: TGTGCCAGCAGCCACTACAGCACAGATACGCAGTATTTT
V gene: TRBV4-1; clone size: NA; J gene: TRBJ2-7; D gene: TRBD1; CDR3 protein: CASSQSRQGPYEQYF; CDR3 DNA: TGCGCCAGCAGCCAAAGCCGACAGGGTCCCTACGAGCAGTACTTC
V gene: TRBV11-2; clone size: NA; J gene: TRBJ2-5; D gene: TRBD2; CDR3 protein: CASSLEFQFIAGNQETQYF; CDR3 DNA: TGTGCCAGCAGCTTAGAGTTTCAATTTATAGCGGGGAACCAAGAGACCCAGTACTTC
V gene: TRBV5-1; clone size: NA; J gene: TRBJ2-7; D gene: TRBD1; CDR3 protein: CASSQEGTGGYEQYF; CDR3 DNA: TGCGCCAGCAGCCAGGAGGGGACAGGGGGCTACGAGCAGTACTTC
V gene: TRBV18; clone size: NA; J gene: TRBJ1-4; D gene: TRBD1; CDR3 protein: CASSLRQGTIEKLFF; CDR3 DNA: TGTGCCAGCTCACTTCGACAGGGGACCATAGAAAAACTGTTTTTT
V gene: TRBV18; clone size: NA; J gene: TRBJ1-2; D gene: NA; CDR3 protein: CASSVRVGQSNYGYTF; CDR3 DNA: TGTGCCAGCTCCGTTCGGGTGGGGCAGTCTAACTATGGCTACACCTTC
V gene: TRBV6-5; clone size: NA; J gene: TRBJ1-2; D gene: NA; CDR3 protein: CASWRVGYGYTF; CDR3 DNA: TGTGCCAGCTGGCGGGTTGGCTATGGCTACACCTTC
V gene: TRBV29-1; clone size: once; J gene: TRBJ1-2; D gene: NA; CDR3 protein: CSVLTDNYGYTF; CDR3 DNA: TGCAGCGTACTTACAGATAACTATGGCTACACCTTC
V gene: TRBV9; clone size: once; J gene: TRBJ2-3; D gene: NA; CDR3 protein: CASSVFWGESDTQYF; CDR3 DNA: TGTGCCAGCAGCGTATTCTGGGGGGAATCCGATACGCAGTATTTT
V gene: TRBV27; clone size: NA; J gene: TRBJ1-2; D gene: TRBD1; CDR3 protein: CASSLYGTGNGYTF; CDR3 DNA: TGTGCCAGCAGTTTATATGGGACAGGGAATGGCTACACCTTC
V gene: TRBV18; clone size: NA; J gene: TRBJ2-5; D gene: NA; CDR3 protein: CASSRQRADSQETQYF; CDR3 DNA: TGTGCCAGCTCCCGACAAAGGGCCGACAGCCAAGAGACCCAGTACTTC
V gene: TRBV6-5; clone size: NA; J gene: TRBJ1-1; D gene: NA; CDR3 protein: CASRTAGTEAFF; CDR3 DNA: TGTGCCAGCCGCACAGCAGGCACTGAAGCTTTCTTT
V gene: TRBV10-3; clone size: NA; J gene: TRBJ1-5; D gene: TRBD1; CDR3 protein: CAIRTGQGNQPQHF; CDR3 DNA: TGTGCCATCAGAACGGGACAGGGGAATCAGCCCCAGCATTTT
V gene: TRBV5-6; clone size: NA; J gene: TRBJ2-3; D gene: TRBD1; CDR3 protein: CASSHLLDRGYTDTQYF; CDR3 DNA: TGTGCCAGCAGCCACCTCCTCGACAGGGGCTACACAGATACGCAGTATTTT
V gene: TRBV2; clone size: NA; J gene: TRBJ2-7; D gene: NA; CDR3 protein: CASTEGVAAEQYF; CDR3 DNA: TGTGCCAGCACCGAGGGAGTAGCCGCCGAGCAGTACTTC
V gene: TRBV5-4; clone size: once; J gene: TRBJ2-3; D gene: NA; CDR3 protein: CASSLAGLRTDTQYF; CDR3 DNA: TGTGCCAGCAGCTTGGCGGGACTGCGCACAGATACGCAGTATTTT
V gene: TRBV7-2; clone size: NA; J gene: TRBJ1-2; D gene: TRBD1; CDR3 protein: CASSYRGLDGYTF; CDR3 DNA: TGTGCCAGCAGTTACAGGGGGCTGGATGGCTACACCTTC
V gene: TRBV19; clone size: NA; J gene: TRBJ1-4; D gene: NA; CDR3 protein: CASSGGRSFATNEKLFF; CDR3 DNA: TGTGCCAGTAGTGGTGGGAGATCCTTTGCAACTAATGAAAAACTGTTTTTT
V gene: TRBV23-1; clone size: NA; J gene: TRBJ1-6; D gene: NA; CDR3 protein: CASSQQGGKSSYNSPLHF; CDR3 DNA: TGCGCCAGCAGTCAACAGGGCGGAAAGAGCTCCTATAATTCACCCCTCCACTTT
V gene: TRBV3-1/TRBV3-2; clone size: NA; J gene: TRBJ2-6; D gene: TRBD2; CDR3 protein: CASSQAWGGSSGANVLTF; CDR3 DNA: TGTGCCAGCAGCCAAGCATGGGGCGGGAGCTCTGGGGCCAACGTCCTGACTTTC
V gene: TRBV28; clone size: NA; J gene: TRBJ1-2; D gene: NA; CDR3 protein: CLSGDYGYTF; CDR3 DNA: TGTCTCTCAGGGGACTATGGCTACACCTTC
V gene: TRBV5-1; clone size: NA; J gene: TRBJ2-1; D gene: TRBD1; CDR3 protein: CASSLAPSQGSQGTSWFSYEQFF; CDR3 DNA: TGCGCCAGCAGCTTGGCCCCGTCGCAGGGTTCACAGGGGACAAGTTGGTTCAGTTATGAGCAGTTCTTC
V gene: TRBV10-3; clone size: NA; J gene: TRBJ1-3; D gene: NA; CDR3 protein: CASGQSSGNTIYF; CDR3 DNA: TGTGCCAGCGGACAGTCATCTGGAAACACCATATATTTT
V gene: TRBV9; clone size: NA; J gene: TRBJ1-1; D gene: TRBD1; CDR3 protein: CASSGTGVTEAFF; CDR3 DNA: TGTGCCAGCAGCGGCACAGGGGTCACTGAAGCTTTCTTT
V gene: TRBV9; clone size: NA; J gene: TRBJ2-1; D gene: TRBD2; CDR3 protein: CASSTSGINEQFF; CDR3 DNA: TGTGCCAGCTCGACTAGCGGGATTAATGAGCAGTTCTTC
V gene: TRBV19; clone size: NA; J gene: TRBJ2-1; D gene: TRBD1; CDR3 protein: CASSMRTGFQFF; CDR3 DNA: TGTGCCAGTAGTATGAGGACAGGGTTCCAGTTCTTC
V gene: TRBV2; clone size: NA; J gene: TRBJ1-2; D gene: NA; CDR3 protein: CASSEGGVYTF; CDR3 DNA: TGTGCCAGCAGTGAAGGGGGGGTCTACACCTTC
V gene: TRBV28; clone size: once; J gene: TRBJ2-4; D gene: NA; CDR3 protein: CASTPPGLEGIQYF; CDR3 DNA: TGTGCCAGCACCCCTCCAGGCCTTGAGGGCATTCAGTACTTC
V gene: TRBV6-5; clone size: NA; J gene: TRBJ1-4; D gene: NA; CDR3 protein: CASSYREGNEKLFF; CDR3 DNA: TGTGCCAGCAGTTACAGAGAGGGCAATGAAAAACTGTTTTTT
V gene: TRBV3-1/TRBV3-2; clone size: NA; J gene: TRBJ2-7; D gene: TRBD2; CDR3 protein: CASSQGTSGEGEQYF; CDR3 DNA: TGTGCCAGCAGCCAAGGAACTAGCGGGGAAGGCGAGCAGTACTTC
V gene: TRBV5-1; clone size: NA; J gene: TRBJ2-3; D gene: TRBD2; CDR3 protein: CASSLGIGSGILLTDTQYF; CDR3 DNA: TGCGCCAGCAGCTTGGGGATTGGTAGCGGGATTCTCCTGACAGATACGCAGTATTTT
V gene: TRBV19; clone size: NA; J gene: TRBJ1-2; D gene: TRBD1; CDR3 protein: CASSPTGVGGYTF; CDR3 DNA: TGTGCCAGTAGTCCGACAGGGGTTGGCGGCTACACCTTC
V gene: TRBV10-3; clone size: NA; J gene: TRBJ2-6; D gene: TRBD1; CDR3 protein: CAISETPGAGGVVGANVLTF; CDR3 DNA: TGTGCCATCAGTGAGACCCCCGGCGCAGGGGGCGTTGTTGGGGCCAACGTCCTGACTTTC
V gene: TRBV3-1/TRBV3-2; clone size: NA; J gene: TRBJ1-6; D gene: NA; CDR3 protein: CASSLGVTYNSPLHF; CDR3 DNA: TGTGCCAGCAGCCTCGGGGTTACTTATAATTCACCCCTCCACTTT
V gene: TRBV28; clone size: NA; J gene: TRBJ2-3; D gene: TRBD2; CDR3 protein: CASSLAGGHRDTQYF; CDR3 DNA: TGTGCCAGCAGCTTAGCGGGAGGCCACCGAGATACGCAGTATTTT
V gene: TRBV24-1; clone size: NA; J gene: TRBJ2-1; D gene: TRBD2; CDR3 protein: CATGAGGYNEQFF; CDR3 DNA: TGTGCCACCGGGGCGGGAGGCTACAATGAGCAGTTCTTC